Shown below are 25 T cell receptor beta chains from a single sample sequenced in a study of cytomegalovirus exposure and HLA in healthy donors. The data were produced by immunoSEQ multiplex PCR, yet TCRdb's version contains in-frame clones alone and is incomplete. The repertoire holds over 150,000 clones, with 86% as singletons. Sequenced: PBMCs. All receptors come from a human donor in good health.

The chain has TRBV20-1 and TRBJ2-7; unclear D gene. The germline V gene encodes CDR1 DFQATT and CDR2 SNEGSKA (reference sequence). V lost 2 bases to trimming and J lost 4 bases, with 3 bases between them. CDR3 size: 10 residues. CDR3 residues: CSARPYEQYF. CDR3 nucleotide sequence: TGCAGTGCTAGACCGTACGAGCAGTACTTC.

The V call is TRBV28, the J call TRBJ2-6; no clear D. CDR1 is MDHEN and CDR2 is SYDVKM in the germline V gene. Trimming pared 6 bases from V and 0 bases from J, leaving 15 bases between. This CDR3 region has 17 residues. CDR3 protein: CASRGRSYGSGANVLTF. The CDR3, as DNA: TGTGCCAGCAGGGGTAGGAGTTACGGCTCTGGGGCCAACGTCCTGACTTTC.

The chain has TRBV5-5 and TRBJ1-1, with 7 bases aligning to TRBD1. Germline trimming cut 4 bases from V and 1 base from J; bases unmatched to any gene: 4. This CDR3 is 14 amino acids long. The germline V gene encodes CDR1 SGHKS and CDR2 YYEKEE (reference sequence). CDR3 nucleotide sequence: TGTGCCAGCAGCGGGCGGACAGGGAACACTGAAGCTTTCTTT. This translates into CASSGRTGNTEAFF. The variable domain in full, with the rest retrieved from reference TRBV5-5 and TRBJ1-1, is DAGVTQSPTHLIKTRGQQVTLRCSPISGHKSVSWYQQVLGQGPQFIFQYYEKEERGRGNFPDRFSARQFPNYSSELNVNALLLGDSALYLCASSGRTGNTEAFFGQGTRLTVV.

In this sample, this clone turned up a few times. This chain joins TRBV6-1 and TRBJ1-2; 9 nucleotides match TRBD1. The CDR3 spans 16 residues. Unmatched junction bases numbered 13, after V lost 3 bases and J lost 8 bases. Germline values: CDR1 MNHNS, CDR2 SASEGT. The CDR3 sequence: CASSEYRTGDMGGYTF. CDR3 nucleotides: TGTGCCAGCAGTGAGTACCGGACAGGGGATATGGGAGGCTACACCTTC.

The V gene is TRBV2, the J gene TRBJ1-2, with 11 positions matching TRBD1. CDR3 length: 13 residues. Germline loops: CDR1 SNHLY, CDR2 FYNNEI. J gave up 7 bases and V 6 bases, and 4 bases lay outside the gene matches. The CDR3 sequence is CASSVDRGLGYTF. CDR3 nucleotide sequence: TGTGCCAGCAGCGTGGACAGGGGGCTTGGCTACACCTTC.

The rearrangement uses TRBV9 and TRBJ2-3; 9 nucleotides agree with TRBD1. V lost 3 bases and J lost 5; bases outside the gene matches: 7. Germline values: CDR1 SGDLS, CDR2 YYNGEE. CDR3 length: 15 residues. The CDR3 reads CASSAETGGRDTQYF. CDR3 sequence (DNA): TGTGCCAGCAGCGCCGAGACAGGGGGAAGAGATACGCAGTATTTT.

This chain connects TRBV27 to TRBJ2-5, with a possible D match to TRBD2 (6 bases). CDR1 is MNHEY and CDR2 is SMNVEV in the germline V gene (reference sequence). The CDR3 extends over 14 amino acids. V was cut by 2 bases and J by 5 bases, with 12 bases left in between. The CDR3 DNA sequence: TGTGCCAGCAGTTTAGGGACTCTAGGTGAGACCCAGTACTTC. Translating it yields CASSLGTLGETQYF.

This clone was seen only once. The chain joins TRBV7-3 to TRBJ2-7; TRBD2 matches at 10 bases. This CDR3 contains 15 residues. Germline V CDR1 and CDR2: SGHTA, FQGTGA. The ends lost 5 bases at V and 2 bases at J; junction bases unmatched: 6. The chain's CDR3 is CASSLQAGGTYEQYF. The CDR3 DNA reads as TGTGCCAGCAGCCTCCAAGCGGGGGGGACCTACGAGCAGTACTTC.

The genes are TRBV30 and TRBJ2-3, with 7 bases lining up with TRBD1. This CDR3 spans 13 amino acids. Germline CDR1 reads GTSNPN; CDR2 reads SVGIG (reference sequence). V shed 5 bases and J 1 base; nucleotides not matched to a gene: 3. The CDR3 nucleotides read TGTGCCTGGGACAGGGCTCGCACAGATACGCAGTATTTT. Encoded protein: CAWDRARTDTQYF.

The genes are TRBV2 and TRBJ1-3; 8 bases match TRBD1. The germline CDR1 and CDR2 sequences are SNHLY and FYNNEI. The CDR3 is made up of 15 amino acids. With 5 bases clipped from V and 0 bases from J, the junction kept 3 bases outside the gene matches. CDR3 sequence: CASSSTGDSGNTIYF. The CDR3 coding sequence is TGTGCCAGCAGTTCGACAGGGGACTCTGGAAACACCATATATTTT.

The chain joins TRBV15 to TRBJ2-1, with a weak D call TRBD2 (6 bases). V was trimmed by 3 bases and J by 14 bases, leaving 23 bases between them. The CDR3 has 15 amino acids. Per germline, CDR1 LNHNV and CDR2 YYDKDF (reference sequence). The chain's CDR3 is CATSSRAGNKGKEFF. The CDR3 DNA follows: TGTGCCACCAGCAGTAGGGCGGGGAACAAGGGGAAGGAGTTCTTC.

The genes are TRBV19 and TRBJ2-7; 7 nucleotides match TRBD2. The CDR3 consists of 16 residues. The V gene's germline CDR1 is LNHDA and CDR2 SQIVND (reference sequence). With V trimmed by 3 bases and J by 2 bases, 10 bases remained unmatched. In nucleotides, the CDR3 is TGTGCCAGTAGTATCTATCACGCGGGGGAAACCTACGAGCAGTACTTC. As protein: CASSIYHAGETYEQYF.

This clone has a handful of counts. The chain is built from TRBV19 and TRBJ1-1, with D unclear. The CDR3 runs to 14 residues. Germline loops: CDR1 LNHDA, CDR2 SQIVND (reference sequence). V was clipped by 0 bases and J by 8 bases, with 13 bases between them. Written as DNA, the CDR3 is TGTGCCAGTAGTATAGATGTTACAGCCCCAGAAGCTTTCTTT. It translates to CASSIDVTAPEAFF.

This clone was seen more than once but under ten times. This chain joins TRBV19 and TRBJ2-7; 7 bases are shared with TRBD2. Germline CDR1 LNHDA, CDR2 SQIVND (reference sequence). V was clipped by 7 bases and J by 5 bases; unmatched bases: 11. This CDR3 is 14 amino acids long. CDR3 residues: CASKRSGTRDEQYF. CDR3 bases: TGTGCCAGTAAGAGGAGCGGGACCCGGGACGAGCAGTACTTC.

The chain is built from TRBV28 and TRBJ1-2; TRBD1 is a possible D gene (5 bases). This CDR3 is built from 14 residues. The ends were cut back, 1 base at V and 7 bases at J, with 13 bases in the middle. CDR1 and CDR2 (germline): MDHEN, SYDVKM. CDR3 in DNA: TGTGCCAGCAGTTTATATCAGGGAGGCGGTGGCTACACCTTC. Translation: CASSLYQGGGGYTF.

The V gene is TRBV30, the J gene TRBJ2-1; no clear D. Trimming cost V 4 bases and J 2 bases, with 12 bases left between them. CDR3 size: 14 residues. CDR1 is GTSNPN and CDR2 is SVGIG in the germline V gene (reference sequence). The CDR3 loop is CAWTAEATYNEQFF. Written as DNA, the CDR3 is TGTGCCTGGACCGCTGAAGCTACCTACAATGAGCAGTTCTTC.

The chain has TRBV7-3 and TRBJ2-1; TRBD2 agrees at 10 bases. Germline CDR1 and CDR2: SGHTA and FQGTGA. With 5 bases clipped from V and 13 bases from J, the junction kept 20 bases outside the gene matches. There are 17 residues in the CDR3. The CDR3 DNA is TGTGCCAGCAGCGAACTCGGTAGCGGGAGGCCCGACTTCAGTCAGTTCTTC. Its protein is CASSELGSGRPDFSQFF. Filled out from reference TRBV7-3 and TRBJ2-1, the complete variable domain reads GAGVSQTPSNKVTEKGKYVELRCDPISGHTALYWYRQSLGQGPEFLIYFQGTGAADDSGLPNDRFFAVRPEGSVSTLKIQRTERGDSAVYLCASSELGSGRPDFSQFFGPGTRLTVL.

CDR3 coding DNA: TGTGCCAGCAGCTTAGAGAACGGAGACTACAATGAGCAGTTCTTC. This gives the protein CASSLENGDYNEQFF. This chain joins TRBV7-9 and TRBJ2-1, with D uncertain. The CDR3 consists of 15 residues. Germline V lookup: CDR1 SEHNR, CDR2 FQNEAQ (reference sequence). V gave up 1 base and J gave up 3 bases, with 10 bases separating them.

This chain uses TRBV6-6 with TRBJ2-7; possible D gene TRBD2, 6 bases. Per germline, CDR1 MNHNY and CDR2 SVGAGI (reference sequence). V was cut by 6 bases and J by 1 base, with 13 bases left in between. The CDR3 covers 14 residues. The CDR3 is CASSSPSVSYEQYF. The CDR3 DNA sequence: TGTGCCAGCAGCTCCCCTAGCGTTTCCTACGAGCAGTACTTC.

The CDR3, as DNA: TGTGCCAGCTCAGCGGGGACGGGAGAGCAGTACTTC. Translating gives CASSAGTGEQYF. This rearrangement joins TRBV18 to TRBJ2-7, with D possibly TRBD2 on 6 matching bases. Germline V gene lookup returns CDR1 KGHSH and CDR2 LQKENI. The CDR3 totals 12 residues. The V end lost 5 bases, the J end lost 7 bases, and 12 bases lay between the germline ends.

This chain connects TRBV7-2 to TRBJ2-3; a possible D gene is TRBD1 (5 bases). In germline, CDR1 is SGHTA, CDR2 FQGNSA. The CDR3 is made up of 14 amino acids. The V and J ends lost 5 bases and 0 bases respectively, with 9 bases between them. The CDR3 region has the DNA TGTGCCAGCAGCCAGGGATTTAGCACAGATACGCAGTATTTT. It encodes CASSQGFSTDTQYF.

This clone was counted between two and nine times. The genes are TRBV7-3 and TRBJ1-6; 11 bases match TRBD1. V was pared by 3 bases and J by 8 bases, with 9 bases of the junction left unmatched. Germline V gene data show CDR1 as SGHTA and CDR2 as FQGTGA. CDR3 size: 17 residues. This chain's CDR3 is CASSFWDRGESDSPLHF. For the CDR3, the DNA is TGTGCCAGCAGCTTTTGGGACAGGGGGGAAAGTGATTCACCCCTCCACTTT.

This clone was observed a single time. At one end the junction does not follow the germline gene, possibly because of a read error. The chain couples TRBV4-3 to TRBJ1-2; D may be TRBD1 (6 bases). The germline V gene has CDR1 LGHNA and CDR2 YSLEER. This CDR3 spans 15 amino acids. CDR3 protein: CASSEDGQGFDGYTF. The CDR3 DNA follows: TGCGCCAGCAGCGAAGACGGTCAGGGGTTTGATGGCTACACCTTC.

The chain carries TRBV2 and TRBJ1-3; D ambiguous. V was pared by 6 bases and J by 0 bases, with 6 bases between. The CDR3 is 13 residues long. From germline, CDR1 is SNHLY and CDR2 FYNNEI. The CDR3 bases are TGTGCCAGCAGGGGAGACTCTGGAAACACCATATATTTT. This codes for CASRGDSGNTIYF.

This clone was found once. The chain joins TRBV7-2 to TRBJ1-5; the match to TRBD1 covers 7 bases. Germline-derived CDR1 and CDR2 are SGHTA and FQGNSA. Losses at the gene ends were 8 bases for V and 0 bases for J; bases not matched to a gene: 1. The CDR3 extends over 13 amino acids. CDR3 in amino acids: CASGTVSNQPQHF. In DNA, the CDR3 is TGTGCCAGCGGGACAGTTAGCAATCAGCCCCAGCATTTT. Looking up the rest from reference TRBV7-2 and TRBJ1-5 gives the full variable domain: GAGVSQSPSNKVTEKGKDVELRCDPISGHTALYWYRQSLGQGLEFLIYFQGNSAPDKSGLPSDRFSAERTGGSVSTLTIQRTQQEDSAVYLCASGTVSNQPQHFGDGTRLSIL.